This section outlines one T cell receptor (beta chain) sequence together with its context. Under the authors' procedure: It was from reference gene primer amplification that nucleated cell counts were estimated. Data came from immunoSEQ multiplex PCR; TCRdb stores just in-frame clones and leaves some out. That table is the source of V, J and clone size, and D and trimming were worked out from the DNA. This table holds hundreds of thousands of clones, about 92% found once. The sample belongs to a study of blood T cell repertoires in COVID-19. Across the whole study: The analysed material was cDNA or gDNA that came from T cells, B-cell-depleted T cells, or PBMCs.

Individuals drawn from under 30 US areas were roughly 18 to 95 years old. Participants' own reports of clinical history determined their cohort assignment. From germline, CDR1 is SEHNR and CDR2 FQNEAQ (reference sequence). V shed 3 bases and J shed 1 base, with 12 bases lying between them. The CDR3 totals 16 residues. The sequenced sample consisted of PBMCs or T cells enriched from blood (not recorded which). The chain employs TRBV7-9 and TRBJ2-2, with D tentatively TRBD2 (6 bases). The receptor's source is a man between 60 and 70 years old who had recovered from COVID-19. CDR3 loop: CASSLDGRENTGELFF. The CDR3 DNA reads TGTGCCAGCAGCTTGGACGGGAGAGAGAACACCGGGGAGCTGTTTTTT.